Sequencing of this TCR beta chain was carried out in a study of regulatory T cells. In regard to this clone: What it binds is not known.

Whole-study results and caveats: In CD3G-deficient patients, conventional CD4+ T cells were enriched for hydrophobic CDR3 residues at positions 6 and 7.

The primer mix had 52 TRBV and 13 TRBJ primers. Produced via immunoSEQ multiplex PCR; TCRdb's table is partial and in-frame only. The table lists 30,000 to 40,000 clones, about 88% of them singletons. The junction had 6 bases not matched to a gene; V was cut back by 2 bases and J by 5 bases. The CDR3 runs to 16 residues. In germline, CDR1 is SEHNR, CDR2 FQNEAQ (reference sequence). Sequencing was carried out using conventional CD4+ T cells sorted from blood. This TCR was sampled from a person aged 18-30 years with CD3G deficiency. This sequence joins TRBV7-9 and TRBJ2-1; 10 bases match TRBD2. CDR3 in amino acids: CASSLNRLAGDNEQFF. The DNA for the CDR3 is TGTGCCAGCAGCTTAAACCGGCTAGCGGGAGACAATGAGCAGTTCTTC.